A single sample is the source of the 7 T cell receptor beta chains below, sequenced in a study of radiotherapy plus CTLA-4 blockade in lung cancer. Assay used: immunoSEQ multiplex PCR; TCRdb lists only in-frame clones, some missing. The sample lists 25,000 to 35,000 clones; about 70% were seen once. Sequenced material: peripheral blood, taken from a patient treated with radiotherapy plus ipilimumab. The receptors come from a human donor with non-small cell lung cancer whose response to radiotherapy plus ipilimumab could not be evaluated.

This rearrangement joins TRBV7-6 to TRBJ2-1; weak D call: TRBD1 (5 bases). V gave up 6 bases and J gave up 7 bases, with 16 bases separating them. Germline loops: CDR1 SGHVS, CDR2 FNYEAQ. The CDR3 loop spans 14 amino acids. CDR3 protein: CASRFGPSGNEQFF. The CDR3 DNA reads TGTGCCAGCAGATTTGGGCCCTCAGGGAATGAGCAGTTCTTC.

This clone has just a few counts. This sequence joins TRBV7-2 and TRBJ1-2; unclear D gene. This CDR3 has 13 residues. Germline V lookup: CDR1 SGHTA, CDR2 FQGNSA. Between the trimmed V and J ends, which lost 5 bases and 4 bases, there was a span of 11 bases. The CDR3 is CASSPHFSYGYTF. Here the CDR3 DNA reads TGTGCCAGCAGCCCCCACTTTAGCTATGGCTACACCTTC.

The chain employs TRBV28 and TRBJ2-7; a possible D gene is TRBD2 (6 bases). Germline-derived CDR1 and CDR2 are MDHEN and SYDVKM. Trimming pared 2 bases from V and 6 bases from J, leaving 17 bases between. The CDR3 has 15 residues. CDR3 residues: CASSLPGGVKGEQYF. CDR3 DNA sequence: TGTGCCAGCAGTTTACCCGGGGGAGTGAAGGGCGAGCAGTACTTC.

The genes are TRBV5-5 and TRBJ1-2, with 7 bases that match TRBD1. Germline-derived CDR1 and CDR2 are SGHKS and YYEKEE (reference sequence). The CDR3 is made up of 15 amino acids. V shed 1 base and J 0 bases; nucleotides not matched to a gene: 3. Here the CDR3 reads CASSLQGGANYGYTF. CDR3 in DNA: TGTGCCAGCAGCTTGCAGGGGGGAGCTAACTATGGCTACACCTTC.

The chain links TRBV25-1 to TRBJ2-3, with 10 bases fitting TRBD1. The CDR3 totals 16 residues. CDR1 is MGHDK and CDR2 is SYGVNS in the germline V gene. The ends lost 5 bases at V and 4 bases at J; junction bases unmatched: 9. The CDR3 nucleotides are TGTGCCAGCAGTTTAACCGACAGGGGGCGAGCAGATACGCAGTATTTT. Its translation: CASSLTDRGRADTQYF.

The table lists this clone with a few counts. The J gene is TRBJ2-5, the V gene TRBV7-2; TRBD2 matches at 8 bases. The CDR3 consists of 15 residues. The trim removed 1 base at V and 5 bases at J, leaving 6 bases unmatched. Per germline, CDR1 SGHTA and CDR2 FQGNSA. CDR3 amino acids: CASSLGGAGGETQYF. The DNA for the CDR3 is TGTGCCAGCAGCTTAGGTGGGGCGGGAGGTGAGACCCAGTACTTC.

The gene calls are TRBV2 and TRBJ1-1; D uncertain. The V end was cut by 6 bases, the J end by 5 bases, with 13 bases between. The CDR3 runs to 13 residues. Germline CDR1 reads SNHLY; CDR2 reads FYNNEI. The DNA of the CDR3 is TGTGCCAGCAGAGACAACCAAGTAACTGAAGCTTTCTTT. Translated: CASRDNQVTEAFF.